The clone carrying this T cell receptor beta chain was detected many times. The antigen is not known. The data were taken from a study of molecular identifiers for immune sequencing clone quantification. J was trimmed by 2 bases and V by 2 bases; bases with no gene match: 2. Looked up from germline, CDR1 is MGHRA and CDR2 is YSYEKL. This CDR3 comprises 14 residues. TCRdb reprocessed the PCR reads via MiXCR and lists one record per CDR3 protein. Found here are just over 95,000 distinct CDR3 sequences, approximately 25% of them singletons; the top ten hold 0.94%. Investigators produced naive CD8 libraries from around 20,000 to 1,000,000 sorted cells, drawing on 10%, 30% or 50% RNA. Study observations and caveats: Identical TCR molecules can share a barcode, and this sharing could underestimate highly expanded clone sizes. Reportedly, one cell's Jurkat TCR RNA was detected within 1,200,000 naive CD8 cells.

This sequence originates from a human donor in good health. Some libraries in this study had Jurkat cell RNA spiked in. The chain couples TRBV4-1 to TRBJ2-5; TRBD1 matches 7 bases. Sequencing input: naive CD8+ T cells from blood, with Jurkat cell RNA spiked in. Sample subset: FACS-sorted CD8+CD4-CCR7+CD45RA+ naive T cells. This chain's CDR3 is CASSQMGQQETQYF. For the CDR3, the DNA is TGCGCCAGCAGCCAAATGGGACAGCAAGAGACCCAGTACTTC.